The 27 T cell receptor beta chains presented below share a single source sample, sequenced in a study of cytomegalovirus exposure and HLA in healthy donors. The study ran its PCR with 60 Vbeta and 13 Jbeta primers. Using immunoSEQ multiplex PCR, the repertoire was profiled, and TCRdb retains in-frame clones only, with some absent. Among around 220,000 clones listed, roughly 84% were seen once. Sequencing was done on a sample of PBMCs. The receptors were sampled from a girl aged 5 to 17 in good health and CMV-seronegative.

The genes are TRBV6-4 and TRBJ1-6; D ambiguous. CDR1 and CDR2 (germline): MRHNA, SNTAGT. Between the trimmed V and J ends, which lost 4 bases and 6 bases, there was a span of 10 bases. The CDR3 is made up of 14 amino acids. CDR3 sequence: CASSVILGNSPLHF. In DNA, the CDR3 is TGTGCCAGCAGTGTGATCCTAGGTAATTCACCCCTCCACTTT.

The chain uses TRBV6-5 and TRBJ1-3; 8 bases match TRBD1. This CDR3 spans 15 amino acids. Per germline, CDR1 MNHEY and CDR2 SVGAGI. The V gene end was trimmed by 3 bases and the J gene end by 8 bases; junction bases not matched to a gene: 9. CDR3 residues: CASSYGTGQGHTIYF. The DNA of the CDR3 is TGTGCCAGCAGTTATGGGACAGGACAGGGACACACCATATATTTT.

This clone was detected only once. J is TRBJ1-4 and V is TRBV20-1, with TRBD1 matching over 7 bases. The germline gives CDR1 DFQATT, CDR2 SNEGSKA (reference sequence). CDR3 length: 11 amino acids. After removal of 6 bases from V and 11 bases from J, the junction contained 6 bases not matched to a gene. For the CDR3, the DNA is TGCAGTGCAACCGACAGGGATAAACTGTTTTTT. Translating gives CSATDRDKLFF.

The chain employs TRBV19 and TRBJ1-5; TRBD1 agrees at 9 bases. V lost 4 bases to trimming and J lost 6 bases; unmatched junction nucleotides: 10. CDR1 is LNHDA, CDR2 SQIVND, per germline (reference sequence). CDR3 size: 16 residues. CDR3 protein: CASSTPGQGFGQPQHF. Written as DNA, the CDR3 is TGTGCCAGTAGTACCCCGGGACAGGGATTCGGTCAGCCCCAGCATTTT.

This rearrangement joins TRBV7-9 to TRBJ2-2; possible D gene TRBD1, 6 bases. Germline V lookup: CDR1 SEHNR, CDR2 FQNEAQ (reference sequence). V was pared by 2 bases and J by 6 bases, with 7 bases between. There are 13 residues in the CDR3. This CDR3 is CASSLWGPGELFF. The CDR3 coding sequence is TGTGCCAGCAGCTTATGGGGGCCCGGGGAGCTGTTTTTT.

As for this clone: This sample also contains other DNA sequences that code for the same CDR3. The V and J genes are TRBV5-4 and TRBJ2-7; 9 nucleotides align to TRBD1. With V trimmed by 4 bases and J by 3 bases, 2 bases remained unmatched. Germline CDR1 is SGHNT and CDR2 is YYREEE (reference sequence). This CDR3 is built from 13 residues. In nucleotides, the CDR3 is TGTGCCAGCAGCCTGACAGGGGGCTACGAGCAGTACTTC. Translating it yields CASSLTGGYEQYF.

The chain uses TRBV18 and TRBJ1-5, with a weak D call TRBD1 (5 bases). Per germline, CDR1 KGHSH and CDR2 LQKENI. The germline V and J ends were trimmed by 8 bases and 4 bases, with 27 bases remaining between them. CDR3 length: 18 amino acids. For the CDR3, the DNA is TGTGCCAGCCCCGCCGGAACCAAGGGCGGGGAGGGGAATCAGCCCCAGCATTTT. Protein product: CASPAGTKGGEGNQPQHF.

This chain uses TRBV7-9 with TRBJ1-2, with 9 bases that match TRBD1. Germline lookup yields CDR1 SEHNR and CDR2 FQNEAQ (reference sequence). The CDR3 runs 14 residues. The V gene end was trimmed by 4 bases and the J gene end by 12 bases; junction bases not matched to a gene: 12. The CDR3 spells CASSYVDRGGANTF. The DNA of the CDR3 is TGTGCCAGCAGCTATGTGGACAGGGGAGGAGCGAACACCTTC.

The chain recombines TRBV4-2 with TRBJ2-5, with a possible D match to TRBD2 (5 bases). The CDR3 totals 20 residues. V lost 0 bases and J 5 bases, leaving 28 bases between the germline ends. In germline, CDR1 is LGHNA, CDR2 YNFKEQ. For the CDR3, the DNA is TGTGCCAGCAGCCAAGAGGTCCCAAGTCTCGGGGTCGAGAGTCAGGAGACCCAGTACTTC. Translated, it gives CASSQEVPSLGVESQETQYF.

This chain connects TRBV13 to TRBJ1-2; 10 bases are shared with TRBD1. CDR3 length equals 16 residues. Germline V lookup: CDR1 PRHDT, CDR2 FYEKMQ (reference sequence). V lost 3 bases, J lost 6 bases, and 10 bases stayed unmatched. The CDR3 nucleotides read TGTGCCAGCAGCTTTCTTTTAGGACAGGGGGAAGATGGCTACACCTTC. Amino acids: CASSFLLGQGEDGYTF.

The chain couples TRBV30 to TRBJ1-6; TRBD1 aligns across 9 bases. CDR1 and CDR2 from the germline V gene are GTSNPN and SVGIG (reference sequence). The CDR3 extends over 15 amino acids. With V trimmed by 2 bases and J by 8 bases, 7 bases remained unmatched. The CDR3 nucleotides are TGTGCCTGGAGTATTAGAACAGGGGGCTATTCACCCCTCCACTTT. It encodes CAWSIRTGGYSPLHF.

The chain is built from TRBV28 and TRBJ1-3; possible D gene TRBD1, 6 bases. Trimming shortened V by 7 bases and J by 0 bases, and 16 bases separated the two germline ends. The CDR3 length is 16 residues. Germline CDR1 MDHEN, CDR2 SYDVKM. The CDR3 here is CASIPPMGASGNTIYF. The CDR3 DNA reads as TGTGCCAGCATCCCCCCCATGGGGGCCTCTGGAAACACCATATATTTT.

This chain connects TRBV7-2 to TRBJ1-4; 8 bases align to TRBD1. The length of the CDR3 is 16 residues. V trimming: 5 bases; J trimming: 5 bases; junction bases outside the gene matches: 10. From germline, CDR1 is SGHTA and CDR2 FQGNSA. The CDR3 region is CASSNKRQGLNEKLFF. CDR3 DNA: TGTGCCAGCAGCAACAAAAGACAGGGGTTAAATGAAAAACTGTTTTTT.

The chain uses TRBV28 and TRBJ1-2, with TRBD1 identical over 8 bases. From germline, CDR1 is MDHEN and CDR2 SYDVKM. The length of the CDR3 is 15 residues. Unmatched junction bases numbered 9, after V lost 5 bases and J lost 4 bases. CDR3 coding DNA: TGTGCCAGCAGTAAGCAGGGGGCAGGGAGCTATGGCTACACCTTC. This sequence encodes CASSKQGAGSYGYTF.

V gene TRBV5-1 combines with J gene TRBJ2-5; no reliable D call. Trimming left V 2 bases short and J 0 bases short, with 5 bases between. Per the germline V gene, CDR1 is SGHRS and CDR2 is YFSETQ. This CDR3 contains 13 residues. CDR3 bases: TGCGCCAGCAGCTTACGGTACCAAGAGACCCAGTACTTC. Its translation is CASSLRYQETQYF.

The V gene is TRBV7-9, the J gene TRBJ2-4; 7 bases agree with TRBD1. The CDR3 is 16 amino acids. Germline V CDR1 and CDR2: SEHNR, FQNEAQ (reference sequence). V lost 5 bases, J lost 0 bases, and 7 bases stayed unmatched. The CDR3 loop reads CASSPRDSLAKNIQYF. The CDR3, as DNA: TGTGCCAGCAGCCCCCGGGACAGCCTAGCCAAAAACATTCAGTACTTC.

The J gene is TRBJ1-1, the V gene TRBV5-4; TRBD1 matches 11 bases. The CDR3 is made up of 17 amino acids. Trimming cost V 0 bases and J 1 base; bases outside gene matches: 5. Per germline, CDR1 SGHNT and CDR2 YYREEE (reference sequence). The CDR3 coding sequence is TGTGCCAGCAGCTTGGAGGGACAGGGGGTATCGAACACTGAAGCTTTCTTT. Translating it yields CASSLEGQGVSNTEAFF.

V is TRBV6-1 and J is TRBJ1-5, with D unclear. This CDR3 region has 14 residues. CDR1 MNHNS and CDR2 SASEGT come from the germline V gene. V lost 7 bases and J lost 0, with 10 bases in between. CDR3 in amino acids: CASILVNSNQPQHF. CDR3 coding DNA: TGTGCCAGCATCCTAGTGAATAGCAATCAGCCCCAGCATTTT.

The chain links TRBV7-9 to TRBJ2-1, with 8 bases aligning to TRBD2. Germline CDR1 and CDR2: SEHNR and FQNEAQ (reference sequence). The CDR3 loop spans 16 amino acids. Unmatched junction bases numbered 6, after V lost 5 bases and J lost 0 bases. The CDR3 loop is CASSVSLAASYNEQFF. CDR3 nucleotides: TGTGCCAGCAGCGTCTCACTAGCGGCCTCCTACAATGAGCAGTTCTTC.

This clone occurred a few times. The CDR3 here is CASSYYGLNSPLHF. As DNA, the CDR3 is TGTGCCAGCAGTTACTATGGGCTTAATTCACCCCTCCACTTT. The V call is TRBV6-7, the J call TRBJ1-6, with unresolved D. TRBV6-7 is designated an ORF whose function remains uncertain. The CDR3 spans 14 residues. Trimming removed 1 base at V and 6 bases at J, with 7 bases between.

The chain is built from TRBV11-2 and TRBJ2-1, with D uncertain. This CDR3 has 14 residues. Trimming left V 6 bases short and J 1 base short, with 10 bases between. Germline V gene lookup returns CDR1 SGHAT and CDR2 FQNNGV. The CDR3 sequence is CASSSLRSYNEQFF. The CDR3 DNA reads TGTGCCAGCAGTTCCTTGCGGTCCTACAATGAGCAGTTCTTC.

The rearrangement joins TRBV9 to TRBJ2-7; weak D call: TRBD1 (6 bases). Germline CDR1 and CDR2: SGDLS and YYNGEE. This CDR3 contains 13 residues. V dropped 0 bases and J dropped 2 bases, with 6 bases sitting between them. CDR3 coding DNA: TGTGCCAGCAGCGTAGAGGGGGCCTACGAGCAGTACTTC. Protein product: CASSVEGAYEQYF.

The J gene is TRBJ2-7, the V gene TRBV28; 9 bases map to TRBD1. Losses at the gene ends were 6 bases for V and 2 bases for J; bases not matched to a gene: 8. CDR3 size: 15 residues. The germline CDR1 and CDR2 sequences are MDHEN and SYDVKM. In DNA form, the CDR3 reads TGTGCCAGCAGACTGACAGGGGGAAAGGCCTACGAGCAGTACTTC. It codes for CASRLTGGKAYEQYF.

V is TRBV19 and J is TRBJ1-1; D remains unclear. V gave up 6 bases and J gave up 4 bases, with 12 bases separating them. This CDR3 region has 13 residues. Germline V gene sequence: CDR1 LNHDA, CDR2 SQIVND (reference sequence). CDR3 protein: CASRRDSVTEAFF. DNA of the CDR3: TGTGCCAGTAGACGAGATTCGGTCACTGAAGCTTTCTTT.

The J gene is TRBJ1-1, the V gene TRBV5-4; tentatively, D is TRBD1 (5 bases). The CDR3 covers 14 residues. Germline V lookup: CDR1 SGHNT, CDR2 YYREEE (reference sequence). Trimming removed 3 bases from V and 1 base from J, with 10 bases in between. In DNA form, the CDR3 reads TGTGCCAGCAGCTCGGGGACTGAGAACACTGAAGCTTTCTTT. This encodes CASSSGTENTEAFF. The variable domain in full, completed from reference TRBV5-4 and TRBJ1-1, reads ETGVTQSPTHLIKTRGQQVTLRCSSQSGHNTVSWYQQALGQGPQFIFQYYREEENGRGNFPPRFSGLQFPNYSSELNVNALELDDSALYLCASSSGTENTEAFFGQGTRLTVV.

The chain combines TRBV27 with TRBJ2-3; TRBD1 might be the D (6 bases). Trimming shortened V by 0 bases and J by 0 bases, and 10 bases separated the two germline ends. Germline V gives CDR1 MNHEY, CDR2 SMNVEV (reference sequence). There are 16 residues in the CDR3. The chain's CDR3 is CASSLSPRGSTDTQYF. The CDR3 DNA follows: TGTGCCAGCAGTTTATCCCCGAGGGGGAGCACAGATACGCAGTATTTT.

This chain connects TRBV5-1 to TRBJ1-5, with D hard to call. This CDR3 is built from 16 residues. Between the trimmed V and J ends, which lost 0 bases and 3 bases, there was a span of 13 bases. Germline V CDR1 and CDR2: SGHRS, YFSETQ. The CDR3 DNA follows: TGCGCCAGCAGCTTGGTGGGCGGGGAGCCCAATCAGCCCCAGCATTTT. Encoded protein: CASSLVGGEPNQPQHF.